This T cell receptor beta chain was observed in a study of control samples from healthy donors and cancer patients (TCRdb year 2020). Taken from the germline V gene, the CDR1 and CDR2 loops are SGHDN and FVKESK. Spanning cysteine to phenylalanine, the CDR3 consists of 15 amino acids. Only the CDR3 DNA is retained, 45 bases long and in frame from the first base. At the junction V is shortened by 4 bases and J by 2 bases; bases outside the gene matches: 6. As concerns this clone: The antigen it recognizes is unknown. Base-call qualities are not available, and no considerably larger clone is one nucleotide away.

Library method: the immunoSEQ multiplex PCR assay. TCRdb provides this immuneACCESS table in a form limited to in-frame rearrangements. Some clones are lacking; in checked studies, under half of them reflect an unresolved V gene, and why the rest are absent is not known. This sample comprises approximately 130,000 clones, around 87% of them detected only once. The ten largest clones add up to around 3% of the sample. The sequence derives from a man in his sixties in good health. The material sequenced was blood. Rearrangement joined TRBV14 to TRBJ2-7; 9 central nucleotides agree with TRBD2. The nucleotide sequence is given as TGTGCCAGCAGCCTAATTGGCGGGGGGGCCTACGAGCAGTACTTC. This yields the protein CASSLIGGGAYEQYF.